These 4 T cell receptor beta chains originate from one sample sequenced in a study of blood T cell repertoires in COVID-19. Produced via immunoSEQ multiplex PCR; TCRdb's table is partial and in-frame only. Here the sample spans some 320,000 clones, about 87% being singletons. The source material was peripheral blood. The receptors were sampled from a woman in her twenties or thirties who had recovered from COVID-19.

This CDR3 reads CASTGTQDEKLFF. DNA for the CDR3: TGTGCCAGTACCGGGACACAAGATGAAAAACTGTTTTTT. This sequence joins TRBV25-1 and TRBJ1-4; tentative D call: TRBD1 (6 bases). Trimming took off 9 bases at V and 6 bases at J, with 14 bases between the two ends. Germline V gives CDR1 MGHDK, CDR2 SYGVNS. This CDR3 comprises 13 residues.

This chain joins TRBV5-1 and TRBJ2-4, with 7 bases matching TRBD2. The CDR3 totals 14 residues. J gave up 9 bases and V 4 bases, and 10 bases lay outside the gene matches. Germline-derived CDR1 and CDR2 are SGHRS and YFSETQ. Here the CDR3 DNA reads TGCGCCAGCAGCCCCTCCCCGGGACTATCCATTCAGTACTTC. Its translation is CASSPSPGLSIQYF.

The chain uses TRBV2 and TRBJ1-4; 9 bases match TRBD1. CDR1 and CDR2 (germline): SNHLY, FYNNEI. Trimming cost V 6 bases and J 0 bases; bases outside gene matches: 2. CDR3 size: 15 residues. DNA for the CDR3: TGTGCCAGCAGGCGGACAGGGGCAACTAATGAAAAACTGTTTTTT. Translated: CASRRTGATNEKLFF. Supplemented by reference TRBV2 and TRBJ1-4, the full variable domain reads EPEVTQTPSHQVTQMGQEVILRCVPISNHLYFYWYRQILGQKVEFLVSFYNNEISEKSEIFDDQFSVERPDGSNFTLKIRSTKLEDSAMYFCASRRTGATNEKLFFGSGTQLSVL.

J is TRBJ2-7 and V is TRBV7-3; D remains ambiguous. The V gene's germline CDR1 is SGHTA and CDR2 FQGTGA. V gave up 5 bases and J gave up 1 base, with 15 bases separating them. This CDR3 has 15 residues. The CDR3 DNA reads TGTGCCAGCAGCCCAGAGACATGGTCTTCCTACGAGCAGTACTTC. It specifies CASSPETWSSYEQYF.